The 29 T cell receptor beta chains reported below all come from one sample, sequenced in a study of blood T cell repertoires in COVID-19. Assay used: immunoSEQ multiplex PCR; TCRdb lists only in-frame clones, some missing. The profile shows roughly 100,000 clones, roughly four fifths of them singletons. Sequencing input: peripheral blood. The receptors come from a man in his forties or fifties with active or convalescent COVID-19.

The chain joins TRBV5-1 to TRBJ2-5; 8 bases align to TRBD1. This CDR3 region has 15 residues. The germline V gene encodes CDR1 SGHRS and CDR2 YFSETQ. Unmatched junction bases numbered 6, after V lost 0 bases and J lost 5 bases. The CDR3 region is CASSLGSGGWETQYF. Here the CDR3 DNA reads TGCGCCAGCAGCTTGGGTTCAGGGGGCTGGGAGACCCAGTACTTC.

Written as DNA, the CDR3 is TGTGCCAGCAGTTTACAGGGGAAGCTTAACTCACCCCTCCACTTT. Amino acids: CASSLQGKLNSPLHF. J is TRBJ1-6 and V is TRBV7-2; 7 bases match TRBD1. Trimming at V came to 6 bases and at J to 10 bases, leaving 12 bases not matched to a gene. Germline CDR1 reads SGHTA; CDR2 reads FQGNSA. The CDR3 covers 15 residues. The full variable domain, rest sourced from reference TRBV7-2 and TRBJ1-6, is GAGVSQSPSNKVTEKGKDVELRCDPISGHTALYWYRQSLGQGLEFLIYFQGNSAPDKSGLPSDRFSAERTGGSVSTLTIQRTQQEDSAVYLCASSLQGKLNSPLHFGNGTRLTVT.

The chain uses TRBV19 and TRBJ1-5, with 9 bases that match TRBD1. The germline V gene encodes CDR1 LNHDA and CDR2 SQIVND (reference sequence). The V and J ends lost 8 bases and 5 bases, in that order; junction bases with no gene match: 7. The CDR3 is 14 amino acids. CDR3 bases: TGTGCCAGTGTGACAGGGGGTATAGATCAGCCCCAGCATTTT. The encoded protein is CASVTGGIDQPQHF.

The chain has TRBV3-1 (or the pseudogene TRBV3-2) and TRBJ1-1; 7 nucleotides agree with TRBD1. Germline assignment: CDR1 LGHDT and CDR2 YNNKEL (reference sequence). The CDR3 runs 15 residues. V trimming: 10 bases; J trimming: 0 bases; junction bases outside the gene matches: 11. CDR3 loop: CATRSRGTVNTEAFF. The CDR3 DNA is TGTGCCACACGAAGTAGGGGGACAGTGAACACTGAAGCTTTCTTT.

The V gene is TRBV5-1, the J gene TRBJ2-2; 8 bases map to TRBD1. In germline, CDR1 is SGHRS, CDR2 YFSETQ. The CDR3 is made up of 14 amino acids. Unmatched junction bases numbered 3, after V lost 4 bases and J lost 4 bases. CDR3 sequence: CASSQTGGTGELFF. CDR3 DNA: TGCGCCAGCAGCCAAACAGGGGGCACCGGGGAGCTGTTTTTT.

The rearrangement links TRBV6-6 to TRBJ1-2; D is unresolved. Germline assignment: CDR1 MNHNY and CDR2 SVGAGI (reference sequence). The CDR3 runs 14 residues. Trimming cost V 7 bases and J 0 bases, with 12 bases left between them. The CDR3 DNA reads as TGTGCCAGCACCGACATCAGGACTAACTATGGCTACACCTTC. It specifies CASTDIRTNYGYTF.

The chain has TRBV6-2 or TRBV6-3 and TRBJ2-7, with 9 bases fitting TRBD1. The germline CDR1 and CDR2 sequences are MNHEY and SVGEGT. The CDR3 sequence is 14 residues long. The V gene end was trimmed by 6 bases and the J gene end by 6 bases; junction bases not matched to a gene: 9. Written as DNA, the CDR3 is TGTGCCAGCAGCCAGGGACAGGGTAAACCCGAGCAGTACTTC. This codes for CASSQGQGKPEQYF.

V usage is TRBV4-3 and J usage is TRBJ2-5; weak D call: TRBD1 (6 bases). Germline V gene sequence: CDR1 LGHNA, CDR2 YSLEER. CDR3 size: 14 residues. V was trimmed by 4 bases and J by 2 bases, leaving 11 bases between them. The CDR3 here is CASSLGGSQETQYF. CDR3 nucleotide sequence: TGCGCCAGCAGCCTTGGGGGCAGTCAAGAGACCCAGTACTTC.

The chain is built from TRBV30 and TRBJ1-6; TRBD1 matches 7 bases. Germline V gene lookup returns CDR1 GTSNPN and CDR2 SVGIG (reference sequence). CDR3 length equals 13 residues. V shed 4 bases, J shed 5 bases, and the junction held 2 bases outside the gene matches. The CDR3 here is CAWTGQDNSPLHF. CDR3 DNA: TGTGCCTGGACCGGACAGGATAATTCACCCCTCCACTTT.

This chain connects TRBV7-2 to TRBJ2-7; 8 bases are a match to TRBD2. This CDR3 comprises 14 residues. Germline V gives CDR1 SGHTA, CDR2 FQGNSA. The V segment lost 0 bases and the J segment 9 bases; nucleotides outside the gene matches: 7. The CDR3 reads CASSLALSSGPQYF. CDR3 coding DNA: TGTGCCAGCAGCTTAGCCCTTTCTAGCGGGCCGCAGTACTTC. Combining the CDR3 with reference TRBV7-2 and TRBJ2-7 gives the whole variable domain GAGVSQSPSNKVTEKGKDVELRCDPISGHTALYWYRQSLGQGLEFLIYFQGNSAPDKSGLPSDRFSAERTGGSVSTLTIQRTQQEDSAVYLCASSLALSSGPQYFGPGTRLTVT.

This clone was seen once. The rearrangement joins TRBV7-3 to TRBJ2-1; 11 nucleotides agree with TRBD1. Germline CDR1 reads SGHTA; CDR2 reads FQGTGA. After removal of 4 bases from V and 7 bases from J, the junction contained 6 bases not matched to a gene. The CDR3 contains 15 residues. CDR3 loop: CASSSGQGAMNEQFF. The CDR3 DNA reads TGTGCCAGCAGCTCAGGACAGGGGGCGATGAATGAGCAGTTCTTC.

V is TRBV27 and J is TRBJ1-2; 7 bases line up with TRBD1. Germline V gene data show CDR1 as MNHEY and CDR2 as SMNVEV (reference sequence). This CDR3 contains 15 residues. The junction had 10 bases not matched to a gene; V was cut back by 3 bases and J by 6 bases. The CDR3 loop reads CASSFRDREVNGYTF. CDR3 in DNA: TGTGCCAGCAGTTTCCGAGACAGGGAAGTCAATGGCTACACCTTC.

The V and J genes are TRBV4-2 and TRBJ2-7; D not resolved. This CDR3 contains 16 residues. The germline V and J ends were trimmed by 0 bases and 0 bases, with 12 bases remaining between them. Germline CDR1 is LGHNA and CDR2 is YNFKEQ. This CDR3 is CASSQDWQVSSYEQYF. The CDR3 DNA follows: TGTGCCAGCAGCCAAGATTGGCAGGTCAGCTCCTACGAGCAGTACTTC.

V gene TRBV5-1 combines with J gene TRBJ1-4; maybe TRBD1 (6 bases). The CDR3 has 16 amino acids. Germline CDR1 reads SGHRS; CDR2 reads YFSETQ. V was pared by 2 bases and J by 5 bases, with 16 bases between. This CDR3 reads CASSLDYTGWNEKLFF. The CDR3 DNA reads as TGCGCCAGCAGCTTAGACTATACAGGGTGGAATGAAAAACTGTTTTTT.

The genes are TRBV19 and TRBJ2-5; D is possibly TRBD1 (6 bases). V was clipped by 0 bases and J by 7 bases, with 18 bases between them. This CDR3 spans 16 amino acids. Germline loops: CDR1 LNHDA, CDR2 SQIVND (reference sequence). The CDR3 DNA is TGTGCCAGTAGTATAGATCTAAGGGCAGGGGCGGGGACCCAGTACTTC. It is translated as CASSIDLRAGAGTQYF. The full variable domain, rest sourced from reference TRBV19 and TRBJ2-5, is DGGITQSPKYLFRKEGQNVTLSCEQNLNHDAMYWYRQDPGQGLRLIYYSQIVNDFQKGDIAEGYSVSREKKESFPLTVTSAQKNPTAFYLCASSIDLRAGAGTQYFGPGTRLLVL.

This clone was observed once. The CDR3: CASSLPGLRFFSPNYGYTF. CDR3 coding DNA: TGTGCCAGCAGCCTCCCGGGACTACGATTTTTTTCGCCTAACTATGGCTACACCTTC. V is TRBV11-3 and J is TRBJ1-2, with D maybe TRBD1 (5 bases). Trimming took off 5 bases at V and 0 bases at J, with 25 bases between the two ends. This CDR3 is built from 19 residues. Germline CDR1 is SGHNT and CDR2 is YENEEA.

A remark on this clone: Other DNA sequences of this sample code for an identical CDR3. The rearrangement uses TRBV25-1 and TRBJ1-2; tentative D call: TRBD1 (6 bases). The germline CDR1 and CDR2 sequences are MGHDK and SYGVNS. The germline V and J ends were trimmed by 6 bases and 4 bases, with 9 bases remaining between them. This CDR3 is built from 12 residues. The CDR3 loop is CASSEQGYGYTF. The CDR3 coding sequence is TGTGCCAGCAGCGAACAGGGCTATGGCTACACCTTC.

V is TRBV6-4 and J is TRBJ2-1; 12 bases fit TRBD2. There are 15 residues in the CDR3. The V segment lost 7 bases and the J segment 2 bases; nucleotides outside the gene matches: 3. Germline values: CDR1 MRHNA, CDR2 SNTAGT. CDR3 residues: CASKRTSGTYNEQFF. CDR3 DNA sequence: TGTGCCAGCAAACGGACTAGCGGGACCTACAATGAGCAGTTCTTC.

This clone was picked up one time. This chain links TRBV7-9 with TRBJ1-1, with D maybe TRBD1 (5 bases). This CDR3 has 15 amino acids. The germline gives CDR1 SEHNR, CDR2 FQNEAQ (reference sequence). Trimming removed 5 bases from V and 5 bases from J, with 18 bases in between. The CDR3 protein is CASSPGPGRGTEAFF. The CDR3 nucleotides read TGTGCCAGCAGCCCCGGACCGGGTCGGGGGACTGAAGCTTTCTTT.

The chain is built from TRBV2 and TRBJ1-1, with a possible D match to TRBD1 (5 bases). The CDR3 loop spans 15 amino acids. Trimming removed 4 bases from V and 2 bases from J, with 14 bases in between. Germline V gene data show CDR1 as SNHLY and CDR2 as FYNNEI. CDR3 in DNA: TGTGCCAGCAGTGGTGAACAGGCGATCAACACTGAAGCTTTCTTT. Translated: CASSGEQAINTEAFF.

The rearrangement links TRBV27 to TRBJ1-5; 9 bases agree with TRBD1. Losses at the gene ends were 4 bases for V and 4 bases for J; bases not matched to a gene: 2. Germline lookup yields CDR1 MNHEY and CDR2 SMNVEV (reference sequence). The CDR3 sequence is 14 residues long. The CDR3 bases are TGTGCCAGCAGTTCGACAGGGGGTAATCAGCCCCAGCATTTT. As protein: CASSSTGGNQPQHF.

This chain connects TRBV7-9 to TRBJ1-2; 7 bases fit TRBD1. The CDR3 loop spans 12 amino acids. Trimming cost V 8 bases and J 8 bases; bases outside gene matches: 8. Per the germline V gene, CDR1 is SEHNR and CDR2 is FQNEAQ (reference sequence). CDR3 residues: CASGRGRRGYTF. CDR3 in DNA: TGTGCCAGCGGTAGGGGGCGCCGCGGCTACACCTTC.

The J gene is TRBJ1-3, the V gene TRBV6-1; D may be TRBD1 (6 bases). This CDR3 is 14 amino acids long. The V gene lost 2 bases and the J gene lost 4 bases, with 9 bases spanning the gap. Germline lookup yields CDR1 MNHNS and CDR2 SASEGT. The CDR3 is CASSESTGGNTIYF. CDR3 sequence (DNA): TGTGCCAGCAGTGAAAGCACAGGGGGAAACACCATATATTTT.

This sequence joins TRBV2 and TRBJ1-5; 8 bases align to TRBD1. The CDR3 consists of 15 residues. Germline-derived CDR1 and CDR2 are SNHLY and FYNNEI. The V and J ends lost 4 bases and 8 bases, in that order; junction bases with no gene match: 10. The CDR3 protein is CASSVQGALIEPQHF. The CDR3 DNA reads TGTGCCAGCAGTGTGCAGGGGGCGCTGATAGAGCCCCAGCATTTT.

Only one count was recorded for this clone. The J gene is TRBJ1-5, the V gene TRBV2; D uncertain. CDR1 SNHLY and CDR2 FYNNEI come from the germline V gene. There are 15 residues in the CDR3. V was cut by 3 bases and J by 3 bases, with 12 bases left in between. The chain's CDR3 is CASSDRSSLNQPQHF. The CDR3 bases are TGTGCCAGCAGTGATCGGAGCAGCCTCAATCAGCCCCAGCATTTT. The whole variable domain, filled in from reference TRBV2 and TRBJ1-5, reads EPEVTQTPSHQVTQMGQEVILRCVPISNHLYFYWYRQILGQKVEFLVSFYNNEISEKSEIFDDQFSVERPDGSNFTLKIRSTKLEDSAMYFCASSDRSSLNQPQHFGDGTRLSIL.

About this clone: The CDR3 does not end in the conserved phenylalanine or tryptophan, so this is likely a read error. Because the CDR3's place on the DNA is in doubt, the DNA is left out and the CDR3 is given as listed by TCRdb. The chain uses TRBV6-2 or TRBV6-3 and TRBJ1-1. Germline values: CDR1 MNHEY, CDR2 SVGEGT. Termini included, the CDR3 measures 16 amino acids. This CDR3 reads CASGPQSAVPPLFEAR.

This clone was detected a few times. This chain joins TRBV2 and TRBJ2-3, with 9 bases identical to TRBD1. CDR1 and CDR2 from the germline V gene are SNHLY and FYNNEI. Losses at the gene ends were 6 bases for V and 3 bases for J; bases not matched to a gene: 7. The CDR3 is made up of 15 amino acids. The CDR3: CASSLGQGLTDTQYF. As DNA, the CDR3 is TGTGCCAGCAGCCTCGGACAGGGGTTGACAGATACGCAGTATTTT.

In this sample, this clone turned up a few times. The CDR3 reads CASSLGGDQRVQPQHF. The CDR3 DNA sequence: TGTGCCAGCAGCTTAGGCGGCGACCAGCGGGTTCAGCCCCAGCATTTT. This chain connects TRBV7-2 to TRBJ1-5, with D unclear. Germline V gene data show CDR1 as SGHTA and CDR2 as FQGNSA. The CDR3 has 16 residues. The V gene lost 1 base and the J gene lost 6 bases, with 16 bases spanning the gap.

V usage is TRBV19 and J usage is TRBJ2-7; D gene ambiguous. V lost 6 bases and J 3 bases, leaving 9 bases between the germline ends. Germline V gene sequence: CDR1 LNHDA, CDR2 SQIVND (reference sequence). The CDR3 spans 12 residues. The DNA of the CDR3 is TGTGCCAGTAGACCAGGCCTCTACGAGCAGTACTTC. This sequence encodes CASRPGLYEQYF.